This T cell receptor beta chain was obtained from a study of blood T cell repertoires in COVID-19. Looking at the study overall: Collection of acute and convalescent COVID-19 samples took place in the United States, Italy and Spain. The cDNA or gDNA used as material had been derived from T cells, B-cell-depleted T cells, or PBMCs.

Authors' data handling: Reference gene primer amplification in the assay estimated nucleated cell counts. Data came from immunoSEQ multiplex PCR; TCRdb stores just in-frame clones and leaves some out. The DNA gave D and trimming, while V, J and clone size come from that table. The sample lists about 180,000 clones; roughly 84% were seen once. Unmatched junction bases numbered 3, after V lost 6 bases and J lost 4 bases. Germline loops: CDR1 MNHEY, CDR2 SVGAGI. This CDR3 has 12 amino acids. This clone turned up a few times. The genes are TRBV6-5 and TRBJ2-7, with 7 bases fitting TRBD1. This sequence was found in a man in his fifties or sixties with active or convalescent COVID-19. Sequenced sample: peripheral blood. The CDR3 reads CASSETGYEQYF. The CDR3, as DNA: TGTGCCAGCAGCGAGACAGGGTACGAGCAGTACTTC.